This T cell receptor (beta chain) appears in the sequencing data of a study of blood T cell repertoires in COVID-19. The overall study: Material from acute and convalescent COVID-19 was sourced from the United States, Italy and Spain.

The Seattle patients, enrolled during active infection, were followed longitudinally. The protocol was immunoSEQ multiplex PCR, while the TCRdb copy is restricted to in-frame clones and leaves out a portion. The sample carries roughly 440,000 clones, 88% recorded once. CDR1 is SQVTM, CDR2 ANQGSEA, per germline. With V trimmed by 4 bases and J by 2 bases, 1 base remained unmatched. The CDR3 is 12 amino acids. The receptor's source is a woman between 45 and 65 years old with COVID-19, enrolled during active disease. The sequencing input was peripheral blood. The chain recombines TRBV29-1 with TRBJ1-1, with 7 bases lining up with TRBD1. The CDR3 sequence is CSVGQGNTEAFF. The CDR3 DNA follows: TGCAGCGTTGGACAGGGAAACACTGAAGCTTTCTTT.